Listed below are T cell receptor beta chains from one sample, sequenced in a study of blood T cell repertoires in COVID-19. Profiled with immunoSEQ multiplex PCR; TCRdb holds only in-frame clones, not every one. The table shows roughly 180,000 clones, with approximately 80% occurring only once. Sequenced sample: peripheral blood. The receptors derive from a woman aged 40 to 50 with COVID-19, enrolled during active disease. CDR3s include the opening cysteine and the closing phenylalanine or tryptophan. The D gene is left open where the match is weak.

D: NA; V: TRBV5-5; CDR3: CASSYSIGAVGYGYTF
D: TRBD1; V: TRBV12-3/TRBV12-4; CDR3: CASRTGNYEQYF
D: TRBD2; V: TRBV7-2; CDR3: CASSLSRGGAGETQYF
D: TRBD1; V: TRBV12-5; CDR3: CASGFLTGHGYTF
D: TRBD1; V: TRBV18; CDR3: CASSPGTGGGQPQHF
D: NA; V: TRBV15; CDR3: CATSREPVNTEAFF
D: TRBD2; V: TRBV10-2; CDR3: CASRGSSGNEQFF
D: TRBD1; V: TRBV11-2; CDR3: CASRPNPGQGFDEQYF
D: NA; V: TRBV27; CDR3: CASSSYLRANYGYTF
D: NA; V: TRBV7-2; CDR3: CASSLEGHIGSGELFF
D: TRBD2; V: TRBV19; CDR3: CASIPGLAGTGELFF
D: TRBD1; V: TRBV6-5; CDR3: CASSPDPPGQGGSFF
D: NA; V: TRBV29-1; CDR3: CSVEKWGRQETQYF
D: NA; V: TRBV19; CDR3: CASSRDSSSGANVLTF
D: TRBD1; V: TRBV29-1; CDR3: CSVVRGNYNEQFF
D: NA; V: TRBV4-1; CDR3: CASSQDLGGGSYEQYF
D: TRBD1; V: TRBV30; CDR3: CAWSRNRALNRGSYTF
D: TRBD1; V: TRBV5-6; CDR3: CASSSRDRGTSTEAFF
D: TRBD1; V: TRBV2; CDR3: CAKTGSTGELFF
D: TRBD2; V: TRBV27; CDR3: CASSFRGGETQYF
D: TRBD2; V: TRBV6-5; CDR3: CASSTSGFTDTQYF
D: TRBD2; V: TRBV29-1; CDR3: CSVVWSSGSTDTQYF
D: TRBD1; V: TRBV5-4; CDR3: CASSSRDRGYNEQFF
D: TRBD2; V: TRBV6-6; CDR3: CASSRLAGDLAKNIQYF
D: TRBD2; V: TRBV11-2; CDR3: CASSLRLAGGGENIQYF
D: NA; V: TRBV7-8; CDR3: CASSSYPGGGLNEQFF
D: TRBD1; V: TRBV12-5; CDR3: CASGLVPVGRQGYSNQPQHF
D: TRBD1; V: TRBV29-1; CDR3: CSGLDRGDEQYF
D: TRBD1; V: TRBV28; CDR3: CASMMRDRGLSNEKLFF
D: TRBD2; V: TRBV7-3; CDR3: CASSRTSGGTDTQYF
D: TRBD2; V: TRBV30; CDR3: CAWSVWRGEAYNEQFF
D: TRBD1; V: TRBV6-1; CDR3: CASSELQGAPVVGF
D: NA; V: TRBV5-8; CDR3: CASMNSGIPNTGELFF
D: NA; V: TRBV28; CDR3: CASSSNTDTLNTGELFF
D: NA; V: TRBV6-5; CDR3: CASSSLGGYNSPLHF
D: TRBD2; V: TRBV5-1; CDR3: CASSRTGTSGNADTQYF
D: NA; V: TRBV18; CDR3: CASSPLSATNEKLFF
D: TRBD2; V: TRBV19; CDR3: CASSALTSGISYNEQFF
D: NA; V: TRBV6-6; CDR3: CAVRGAVQRFF
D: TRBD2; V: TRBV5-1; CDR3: CASSLVPSGSLTEQFF